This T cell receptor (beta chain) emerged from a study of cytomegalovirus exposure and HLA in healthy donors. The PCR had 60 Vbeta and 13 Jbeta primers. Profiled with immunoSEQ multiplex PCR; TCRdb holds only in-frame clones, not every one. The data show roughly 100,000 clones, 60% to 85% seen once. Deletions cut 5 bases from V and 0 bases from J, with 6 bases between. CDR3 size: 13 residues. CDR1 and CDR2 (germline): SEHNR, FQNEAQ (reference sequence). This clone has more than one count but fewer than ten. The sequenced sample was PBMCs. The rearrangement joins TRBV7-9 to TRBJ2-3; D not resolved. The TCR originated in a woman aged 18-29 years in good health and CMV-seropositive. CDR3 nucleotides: TGTGCCAGCAGCGCGCCTAGCACAGATACGCAGTATTTT. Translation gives CASSAPSTDTQYF. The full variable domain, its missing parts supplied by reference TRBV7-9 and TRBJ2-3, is DTGVSQNPRHKITKRGQNVTFRCDPISEHNRLYWYRQTLGQGPEFLTYFQNEAQLEKSRLLSDRFSAERPKGSFSTLEIQRTEQGDSAMYLCASSAPSTDTQYFGPGTRLTVL.